The clone carrying this T cell receptor beta chain was seen a handful of times. These data belong to a study of blood T cell repertoires in COVID-19. For the study at large: COVID-19 samples from acute and convalescent phases originated in the United States, Italy and Spain. T cells, B-cell-depleted T cells, or PBMCs supplied cDNA or gDNA.

V was cut by 4 bases and J by 9 bases, with 7 bases left in between. From germline, CDR1 is MNHEY and CDR2 SVGEGT. This CDR3 has 11 amino acids. Original methodology: Reference gene primers were amplified, and this amplification served to estimate nucleated cell counts. The data were produced by immunoSEQ multiplex PCR, yet TCRdb's version contains in-frame clones alone and is incomplete. V, J and clone size were drawn from that table, and D and trimming were deduced from the DNA. The table has more than 120,000 clones, approximately 84% seen once. The specimen was peripheral blood. The V and J genes are TRBV6-2 or TRBV6-3 and TRBJ2-1, with D unclear. The TCR comes from a human donor with acute or convalescent COVID-19. The donor label of this sample is uncertain. In nucleotides, the CDR3 is TGTGCCAGCAGTTCTCCCGGTGAGCAGTTCTTC. Its protein product is CASSSPGEQFF.